This TCR beta chain was found in a study of blood T cell repertoires in COVID-19. Remarks on this clone: The junction differs from germline at one of its ends, possibly a read error.

Original analysis: Amplification from reference gene primers served as the basis for estimated nucleated cell counts. Libraries were prepared by immunoSEQ multiplex PCR; TCRdb keeps only in-frame clonotypes and omits some of them. V and J calls and clone size are as listed in that table; D and trimming were resolved from the DNA. Among some 130,000 clones, roughly 89% were seen once, and the ten largest hold around 4.5%. CDR1 and CDR2 (germline): SGHAT, FQNNGV. The CDR3 runs to 14 residues. The clonotype originates from a man between 60 and 70 years old with COVID-19, enrolled during active disease. The sequencing input was peripheral blood. The chain couples TRBV11-2 to TRBJ1-2; 11 bases align to TRBD1. CDR3 loop: CASTLRTGGFGYTF. The CDR3 DNA sequence: TGTGCCAGCACCTTACGGACAGGGGGCTTTGGCTACACCTTC.